Below are 6 T cell receptor beta chains sequenced from a single sample in a study of CD8+CD57+ T cells in acquired aplastic anemia. According to the study, genomic DNA was the template for TCR beta VDJ and CDR3 profiling. TCRdb reanalysed the reads using MiXCR and keeps one entry per CDR3 protein. The data contain more than 95,000 distinct CDR3 sequences, roughly 40% of them seen just once; the ten biggest clones take up over 2%. The patients chosen for sequencing had shown expansion of CD8+CD57+ cells (detected by flow cytometry). Sequenced: sorted CD4+, CD8+, or CD8+CD57+ T cells (not recorded which) from PBMCs. These TCRs come from a human donor with aplastic anemia.

This clonotype came up many times. This chain links TRBV29-1 with TRBJ1-2, with D perhaps TRBD1 (5 bases). The length of the CDR3 is 13 residues. Germline CDR1 reads SQVTM; CDR2 reads ANQGSEA. Deletions cut 4 bases from V and 8 bases from J, with 17 bases between. CDR3 loop: CSVVNRLGEGYTF. CDR3 coding DNA: TGCAGCGTTGTGAACAGGTTGGGAGAGGGCTACACCTTC. Using reference TRBV29-1 and TRBJ1-2 for the parts outside the CDR3, the full variable domain is SAVISQKPSRDICQRGTSLTIQCQVDSQVTMMFWYRQQPGQSLTLIATANQGSEATYESGFVIDKFPISRPNLTFSTLTVSNMSPEDSSIYLCSVVNRLGEGYTFGSGTRLTVV.

The CDR3 DNA sequence: TGCAGCGTCGAGGGACGGGGGTTCGGCAATGAGCAGTTCTTC. Translating gives CSVEGRGFGNEQFF. This chain links TRBV29-1 with TRBJ2-1; D might be TRBD2 (6 bases). V was clipped by 6 bases and J by 6 bases, with 18 bases between them. Per the germline V gene, CDR1 is SQVTM and CDR2 is ANQGSEA. This CDR3 contains 14 residues.

This clonotype was observed many times. Written as DNA, the CDR3 is TGTGCCAGCAGCTCAGACAGCTCCTACAATGAGCAGTTCTTC. Translating gives CASSSDSSYNEQFF. The chain links TRBV9 to TRBJ2-1, with TRBD1 as a possible D gene (5 bases). The CDR3 contains 14 residues. Germline-derived CDR1 and CDR2 are SGDLS and YYNGEE. Trimming removed 4 bases from V and 0 bases from J, with 8 bases in between.

The chain joins TRBV27 to TRBJ1-1; perhaps TRBD1 as D (6 bases). Germline V gene lookup returns CDR1 MNHEY and CDR2 SMNVEV (reference sequence). Trimming pared 2 bases from V and 4 bases from J, leaving 11 bases between. The CDR3 extends over 14 amino acids. In DNA form, the CDR3 reads TGTGCCAGCAGTTTAAAACAGGGAGGCACTGAAGCTTTCTTT. It is translated as CASSLKQGGTEAFF.

At least ten counts were recorded for this clonotype. In nucleotides, the CDR3 is TGTGCCAGCAGCTTAGAACTGATGGTAGGGACCTATGGCTACACCTTC. Translated: CASSLELMVGTYGYTF. This chain uses TRBV7-9 with TRBJ1-2, with a possible D match to TRBD1 (5 bases). This CDR3 region has 16 residues. V lost 1 base to trimming and J lost 4 bases, with 16 bases between them. The germline V gene has CDR1 SEHNR and CDR2 FQNEAQ (reference sequence). Drawing the rest from reference TRBV7-9 and TRBJ1-2, the complete variable domain is DTGVSQNPRHKITKRGQNVTFRCDPISEHNRLYWYRQTLGQGPEFLTYFQNEAQLEKSRLLSDRFSAERPKGSFSTLEIQRTEQGDSAMYLCASSLELMVGTYGYTFGSGTRLTVV.

This clonotype has only one observation. The chain has TRBV6-5 and TRBJ1-4; D is perhaps TRBD1 (5 bases). Trimming pared 3 bases from V and 8 bases from J, leaving 16 bases between. This CDR3 is built from 15 residues. Germline V gene data show CDR1 as MNHEY and CDR2 as SVGAGI. The CDR3 DNA follows: TGTGCCAGCAGTTATCGGGGGGGTACGAGAGAAAAACTGTTTTTT. This codes for CASSYRGGTREKLFF.